The present T cell receptor (beta chain) was sequenced within a study of Tregs in tolerant kidney transplant recipients. CDR1 is SGHRS and CDR2 is YFSETQ in the germline V gene. The CDR3 has 14 amino acids. V lost 0 bases, J lost 7 bases, and 11 bases lay in between. Some clones are missing from TCRdb's copy, which holds only in-frame ones; the method was immunoSEQ multiplex PCR. The data show 90,000 to 130,000 clones, with around 89% seen just once and more than 0.3% held by the top ten. As regards this clone: Its matching antigen is unknown.

General observations from the study: The small number of patients limits these findings pending further validation.

The sequence was obtained from a human donor who received a combined kidney and bone marrow transplant. The input for sequencing was CD4+ T cells from blood, taken before the transplant. This rearrangement joins TRBV5-1 to TRBJ1-5; D might be TRBD1 (6 bases). CDR3 sequence reads: CASSLGTGLQPQHF. The DNA of the CDR3 is TGCGCCAGCAGCTTGGGAACAGGGCTGCAGCCCCAGCATTTT.